This passage covers 13 T cell receptor beta chains from one sample sequenced in a study of T cells in Graves' hyperthyroidism and ophthalmopathy. What was amplified from RNA transcripts were TCR beta CDR3 regions. The study used the HTBI primer set for a first-round RT-PCR of the TCR CDR3. TCRdb processed the multiplex PCR reads anew with MiXCR; each CDR3 protein has one entry. The sample shows approximately 560,000 distinct CDR3 sequences, 15% to 17% of them seen only once. The specimen was blood. All receptors derive from a woman in her twenties or thirties with Graves' hyperthyroidism.

With regard to this clonotype: A junction end diverges from the germline sequence, so it may reflect a read error. The rearrangement joins TRBV5-5 to TRBJ2-1; D gene ambiguous. CDR1 is SGHKS and CDR2 is YYEKEE in the germline V gene (reference sequence). The CDR3 totals 14 residues. CDR3 in amino acids: CASSQPWSGSEQFF. CDR3 DNA sequence: TGCGCCAGCAGCCAACCTTGGTCGGGCAGCGAGCAGTTCTTC.

This clonotype was picked up a small number of times. The V gene is TRBV28, the J gene TRBJ2-2; D is perhaps TRBD2 (5 bases). CDR1 is MDHEN and CDR2 is SYDVKM in the germline V gene. V lost 4 bases and J 5 bases, leaving 14 bases between the germline ends. The CDR3 covers 15 residues. Written as DNA, the CDR3 is TGTGCCAGCAGTTCCCGAACTAGGGTAACCGGGGAGCTGTTTTTT. It specifies CASSSRTRVTGELFF.

In this sample, this clonotype turned up many times. This chain links TRBV11-1 with TRBJ2-5; either TRBD1 or TRBD2 may fit D (5 bases each). In germline, CDR1 is SGHAT, CDR2 FQDESV (reference sequence). The CDR3 extends over 15 amino acids. Trimming stripped 3 bases from V and 5 bases from J, with 16 bases between. The CDR3 region is CASSLEPWGLETQYF. In DNA, the CDR3 is TGTGCCAGCAGCTTGGAGCCTTGGGGGTTGGAGACCCAGTACTTC.

This clonotype was detected ten times or more. This chain uses TRBV6-2 or TRBV6-3 with TRBJ2-2; 15 nucleotides agree with TRBD2. The CDR3 is 20 amino acids. Germline lookup yields CDR1 MNHEY and CDR2 SVGEGT. With V trimmed by 6 bases and J by 3 bases, 14 bases remained unmatched. CDR3 nucleotides: TGTGCCAGCAGCTCCACCGTAGGACTAGCGGGAGGGCAACACACCGGGGAGCTGTTTTTT. This sequence encodes CASSSTVGLAGGQHTGELFF.

This clonotype appeared many times. The J gene is TRBJ2-1, the V gene TRBV18; TRBD1 agrees at 7 bases. After removal of 8 bases from V and 8 bases from J, the junction contained 9 bases not matched to a gene. The CDR3 consists of 13 residues. Germline V lookup: CDR1 KGHSH, CDR2 LQKENI. The CDR3 coding sequence is TGTGCCAGCCGAGGAACAGGGGAATATGAGCAGTTCTTC. Its translation is CASRGTGEYEQFF.

This chain joins TRBV13 and TRBJ2-3, with a possible D match to TRBD2 (5 bases). V lost 7 bases and J lost 3, with 17 bases in between. The CDR3 is made up of 15 amino acids. Germline-derived CDR1 and CDR2 are PRHDT and FYEKMQ (reference sequence). The chain's CDR3 is CASTTREYHTDTQYF. In DNA form, the CDR3 reads TGTGCCAGCACCACAAGGGAGTATCATACAGATACGCAGTATTTT. The full variable domain, rest sourced from reference TRBV13 and TRBJ2-3, is AAGVIQSPRHLIKEKRETATLKCYPIPRHDTVYWYQQGPGQDPQFLISFYEKMQSDKGSIPDRFSAQQFSDYHSELNMSSLELGDSALYFCASTTREYHTDTQYFGPGTRLTVL.

The chain carries TRBV12-3 or TRBV12-4 and TRBJ1-1; the match to TRBD1 covers 8 bases. This CDR3 has 15 residues. V was clipped by 3 bases and J by 4 bases; unmatched bases: 7. CDR3 nucleotide sequence: TGTGCCAGCAGTTTCGGACAGGGAATAGGCACTGAAGCTTTCTTT. It translates to CASSFGQGIGTEAFF.

This clonotype was detected only a few times. The genes are TRBV7-6 and TRBJ1-1; TRBD1 is a possible D gene (5 bases). Germline V gene data show CDR1 as SGHVS and CDR2 as FNYEAQ. The CDR3 length is 14 residues. Between the trimmed V and J ends, which lost 1 base and 6 bases, there was a span of 12 bases. CDR3 nucleotide sequence: TGTGCCAGCAGCTTAGGGGAAGGGACCCCTGAAGCTTTCTTT. Protein sequence: CASSLGEGTPEAFF. The entire variable domain, with the rest obtained from reference TRBV7-6 and TRBJ1-1, is as follows: GAGVSQSPRYKVTKRGQDVALRCDPISGHVSLYWYRQALGQGPEFLTYFNYEAQQDKSGLPNDRFSAERPEGSISTLTIQRTEQRDSAMYRCASSLGEGTPEAFFGQGTRLTVV.

This chain joins TRBV11-2 and TRBJ2-7; 9 nucleotides align to TRBD2. The CDR3 is 16 residues long. The V gene's germline CDR1 is SGHAT and CDR2 FQNNGV. Losses at the gene ends were 3 bases for V and 7 bases for J; bases not matched to a gene: 13. CDR3 in DNA: TGTGCCAGCAGCTTCCAGGATGCGGGAGGGCCCGGGGAGCAGTACTTC. It codes for CASSFQDAGGPGEQYF. Based on the CDR3 plus reference TRBV11-2 and TRBJ2-7, the full variable domain is EAGVAQSPRYKIIEKRQSVAFWCNPISGHATLYWYQQILGQGPKLLIQFQNNGVVDDSQLPKDRFSAERLKGVDSTLKIQPAKLEDSAVYLCASSFQDAGGPGEQYFGPGTRLTVT.

Only a few counts were recorded for this clonotype. The rearrangement uses TRBV28 and TRBJ1-5; D is possibly TRBD1 (6 bases). The CDR3 totals 19 residues. Trimming left V 3 bases short and J 2 bases short, with 23 bases between. Germline loops: CDR1 MDHEN, CDR2 SYDVKM. This CDR3 reads CASSFEPTGIIARNQPQHF. The CDR3, as DNA: TGTGCCAGCAGTTTCGAACCCACAGGGATCATAGCTCGCAATCAGCCCCAGCATTTT.

Only one count was recorded for this clonotype. This sequence joins TRBV3-1 and TRBJ2-2; TRBD2 might be the D (6 bases). The germline V gene encodes CDR1 LGHDT and CDR2 YNNKEL (reference sequence). The CDR3 sequence is 14 residues long. With 4 bases removed from V and 7 bases from J, the gap between germline ends came to 13 bases. In nucleotides, the CDR3 is TGTGCCAGCAGCCGGAGGGAAGCTGGCGGGGAGCTGTTTTTT. The encoded protein is CASSRREAGGELFF. The whole variable domain, filled in from reference TRBV3-1 and TRBJ2-2, reads DTAVSQTPKYLVTQMGNDKSIKCEQNLGHDTMYWYKQDSKKFLKIMFSYNNKELIINETVPNRFSPKSPDKAHLNLHINSLELGDSAVYFCASSRREAGGELFFGEGSRLTVL.

This clonotype was observed many times. This sequence joins TRBV5-8 and TRBJ2-7; a possible D gene is TRBD2 (6 bases). The length of the CDR3 is 15 residues. The V and J ends lost 4 bases and 6 bases respectively, with 20 bases between them. Germline CDR1 reads SGHTS; CDR2 reads YDEGEE. The chain's CDR3 is CASSPRRATSLEQYF. The CDR3 DNA is TGTGCCAGCAGCCCCAGGAGGGCCACTAGCCTCGAGCAGTACTTC.

The chain joins TRBV20-1 to TRBJ2-3; the match to TRBD2 covers 8 bases. J lost 2 bases, V lost 1 base, and 8 bases had no gene match. Germline values: CDR1 DFQATT, CDR2 SNEGSKA (reference sequence). This CDR3 has 16 residues. The CDR3 nucleotides read TGCAGTGCTAGAGTCGGAGCGGGAGTCAACACAGATACGCAGTATTTT. The encoded protein is CSARVGAGVNTDTQYF.